The present T cell receptor beta chain was sequenced within a study of shared clonotypes between healthy human individuals. In the study overall: A couple of women and a few men aged 18 to 49 made up the donors.

Study-level points and caveats: The small donor group covered limited genetic and exposure diversity. It was the non-shared clonotypes that had lower generation probabilities than clonotypes shared by all four donors.

In the case of this clone: The antigen remains unidentified.

TCRdb's copy holds only in-frame clones and misses some; the assay was immunoSEQ multiplex PCR. This table holds 2,500,000 or so clones, over 85% found once. The germline V gene encodes CDR1 SGHTA and CDR2 FQGNSA. The CDR3 runs 15 residues. V gave up 5 bases and J gave up 0 bases; unmatched junction bases: 7. The sample taken for sequencing was naive CD4+ T cells from PBMCs. The sample's subset: CD45RA+ positively selected. The chain carries TRBV7-2 and TRBJ2-7; 7 nucleotides line up with TRBD2. The receptor's source is a man between 18 and 29 years old in good health. Some clones in this sample may be carry-over from other donors' samples. Here the CDR3 reads CASSRLSGTSYEQYF. The CDR3 DNA is TGTGCCAGCAGCCGACTCAGCGGGACCTCCTACGAGCAGTACTTC. The variable domain in full, completed from reference TRBV7-2 and TRBJ2-7, reads GAGVSQSPSNKVTEKGKDVELRCDPISGHTALYWYRQSLGQGLEFLIYFQGNSAPDKSGLPSDRFSAERTGGSVSTLTIQRTQQEDSAVYLCASSRLSGTSYEQYFGPGTRLTVT.